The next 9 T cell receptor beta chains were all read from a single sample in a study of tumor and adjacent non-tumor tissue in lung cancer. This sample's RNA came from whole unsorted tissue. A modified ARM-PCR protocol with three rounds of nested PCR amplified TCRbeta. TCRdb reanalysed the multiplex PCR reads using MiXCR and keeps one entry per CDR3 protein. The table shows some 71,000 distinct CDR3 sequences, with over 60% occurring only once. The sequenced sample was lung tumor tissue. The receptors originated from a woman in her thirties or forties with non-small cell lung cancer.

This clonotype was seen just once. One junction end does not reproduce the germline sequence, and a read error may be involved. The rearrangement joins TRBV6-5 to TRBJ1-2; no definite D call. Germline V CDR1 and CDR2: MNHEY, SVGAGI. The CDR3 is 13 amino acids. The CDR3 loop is CASSYGWRRGYAF. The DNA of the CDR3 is TGTGCCAGCAGTTATGGATGGAGACGCGGCTACGCCTTC.

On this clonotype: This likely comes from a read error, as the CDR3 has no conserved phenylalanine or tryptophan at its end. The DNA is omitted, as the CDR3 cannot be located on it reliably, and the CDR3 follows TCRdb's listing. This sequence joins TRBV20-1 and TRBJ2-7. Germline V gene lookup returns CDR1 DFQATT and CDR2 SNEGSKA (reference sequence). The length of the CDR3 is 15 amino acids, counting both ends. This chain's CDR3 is CSAPKGRIFSYEQYL.

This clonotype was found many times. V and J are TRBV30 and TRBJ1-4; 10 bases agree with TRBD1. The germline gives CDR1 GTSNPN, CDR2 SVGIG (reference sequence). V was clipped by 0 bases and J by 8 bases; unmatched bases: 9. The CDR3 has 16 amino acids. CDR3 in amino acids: CAWSVLPGQGREKLFF. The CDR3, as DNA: TGTGCCTGGAGTGTACTCCCGGGACAGGGGCGCGAAAAACTGTTTTTT. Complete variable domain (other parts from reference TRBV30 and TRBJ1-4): SQTIHQWPATLVQPVGSPLSLECTVEGTSNPNLYWYRQAAGRGLQLLFYSVGIGQISSEVPQNLSASRPQDRQFILSSKKLLLSDSGFYLCAWSVLPGQGREKLFFGSGTQLSVL.

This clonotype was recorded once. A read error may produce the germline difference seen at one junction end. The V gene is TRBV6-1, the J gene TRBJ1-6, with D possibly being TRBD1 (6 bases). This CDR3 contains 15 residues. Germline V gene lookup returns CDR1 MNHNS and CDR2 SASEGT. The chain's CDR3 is CASSELGGSNSPLLF. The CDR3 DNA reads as TGTGCCAGCAGTGAACTCGGGGGCTCCAATTCACCCCTCCTCTTT.

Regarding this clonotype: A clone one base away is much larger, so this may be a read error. The CDR3 sequence is CTSRGDSVEAFF. In DNA form, the CDR3 reads TGTACCTCCAGGGGGGACTCTGTTGAAGCTTTCTTT. V and J are TRBV30 and TRBJ1-1, with 7 bases fitting TRBD1. The germline CDR1 and CDR2 sequences are GTSNPN and SVGIG (reference sequence). The CDR3 extends over 12 amino acids.

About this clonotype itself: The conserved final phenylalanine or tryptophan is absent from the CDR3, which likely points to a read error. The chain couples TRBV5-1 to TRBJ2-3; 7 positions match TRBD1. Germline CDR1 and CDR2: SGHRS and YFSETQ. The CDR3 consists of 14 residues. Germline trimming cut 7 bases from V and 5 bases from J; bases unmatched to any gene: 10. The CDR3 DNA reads TGCGCCAGCGCGCAGGGGGAGTTAGGAGATACGCAGTATGTT. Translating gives CASAQGELGDTQYV.

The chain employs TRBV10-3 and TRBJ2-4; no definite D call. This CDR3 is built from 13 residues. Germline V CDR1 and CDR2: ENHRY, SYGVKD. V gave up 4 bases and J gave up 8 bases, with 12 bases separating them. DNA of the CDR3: TGTGCCATCAGTGTCGGCACTATAGACATTCAGTACTTC. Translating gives CAISVGTIDIQYF.

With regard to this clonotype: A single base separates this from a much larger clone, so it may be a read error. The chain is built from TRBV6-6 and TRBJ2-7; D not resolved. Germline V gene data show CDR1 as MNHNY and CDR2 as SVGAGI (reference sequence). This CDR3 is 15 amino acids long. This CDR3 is CASSPTPDSSYELYF. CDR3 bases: TGTGCCAGCAGTCCCACCCCCGATAGCTCCTACGAGCTGTACTTC.

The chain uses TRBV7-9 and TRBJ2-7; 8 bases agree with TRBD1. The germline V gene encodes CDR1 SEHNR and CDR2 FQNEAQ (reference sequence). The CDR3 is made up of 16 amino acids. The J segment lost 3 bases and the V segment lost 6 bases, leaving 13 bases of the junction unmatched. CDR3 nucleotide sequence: TGTGCCAGCAGAGGACGTCCCGGACAGGGTTTCTACGAGCAGTACTTC. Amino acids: CASRGRPGQGFYEQYF.